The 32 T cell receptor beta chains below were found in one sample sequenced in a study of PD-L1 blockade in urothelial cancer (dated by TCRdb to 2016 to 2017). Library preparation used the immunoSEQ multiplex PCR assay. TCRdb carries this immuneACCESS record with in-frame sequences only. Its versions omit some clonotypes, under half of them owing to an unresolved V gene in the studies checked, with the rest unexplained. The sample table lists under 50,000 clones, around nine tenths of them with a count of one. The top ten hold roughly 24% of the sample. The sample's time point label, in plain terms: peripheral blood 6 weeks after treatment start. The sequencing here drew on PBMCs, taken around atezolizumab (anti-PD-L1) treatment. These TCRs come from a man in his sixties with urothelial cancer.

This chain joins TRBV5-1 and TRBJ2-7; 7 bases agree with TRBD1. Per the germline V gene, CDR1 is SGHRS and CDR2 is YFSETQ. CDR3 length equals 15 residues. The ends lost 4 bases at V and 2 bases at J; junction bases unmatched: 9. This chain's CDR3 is CASSREGDSTYEQYF. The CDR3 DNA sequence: TGCGCCAGCAGCCGAGAAGGGGACAGTACCTACGAGCAGTACTTC.

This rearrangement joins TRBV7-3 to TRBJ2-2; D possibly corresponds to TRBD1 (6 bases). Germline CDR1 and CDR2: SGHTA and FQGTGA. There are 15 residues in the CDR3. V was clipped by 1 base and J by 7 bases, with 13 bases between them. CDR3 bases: TGTGCCAGCAGCTTAATCTCCAGGGGTTTCGGGGAGCTGTTTTTT. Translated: CASSLISRGFGELFF.

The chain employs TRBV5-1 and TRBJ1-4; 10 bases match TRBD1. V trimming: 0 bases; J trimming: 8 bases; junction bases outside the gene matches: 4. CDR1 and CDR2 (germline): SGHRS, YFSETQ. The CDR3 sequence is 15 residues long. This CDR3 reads CASSLGDRGKEKLFF. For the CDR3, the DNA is TGCGCCAGCAGCTTGGGGGACAGGGGAAAAGAAAAACTGTTTTTT.

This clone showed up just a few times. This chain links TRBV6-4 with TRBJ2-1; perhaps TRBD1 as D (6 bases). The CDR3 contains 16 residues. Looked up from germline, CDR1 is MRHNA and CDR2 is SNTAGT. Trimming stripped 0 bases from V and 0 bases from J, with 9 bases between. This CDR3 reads CASSDSGQTSYNEQFF. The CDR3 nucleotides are TGTGCCAGCAGTGACTCCGGACAGACCTCCTACAATGAGCAGTTCTTC.

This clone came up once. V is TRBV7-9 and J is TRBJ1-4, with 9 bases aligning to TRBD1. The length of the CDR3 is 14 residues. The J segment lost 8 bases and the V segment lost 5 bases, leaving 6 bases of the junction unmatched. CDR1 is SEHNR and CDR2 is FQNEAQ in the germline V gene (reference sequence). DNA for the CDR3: TGTGCCAGCAGCAAGACAGGGGGAAACGAAAAACTGTTTTTT. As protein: CASSKTGGNEKLFF.

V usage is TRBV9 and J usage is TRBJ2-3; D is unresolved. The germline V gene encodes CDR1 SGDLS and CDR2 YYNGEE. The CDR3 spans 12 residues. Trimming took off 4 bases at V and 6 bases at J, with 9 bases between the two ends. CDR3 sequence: CASSTPEDTQYF. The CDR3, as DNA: TGTGCCAGCAGCACCCCCGAGGATACGCAGTATTTT. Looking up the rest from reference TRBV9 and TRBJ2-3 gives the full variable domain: DSGVTQTPKHLITATGQRVTLRCSPRSGDLSVYWYQQSLDQGLQFLIQYYNGEERAKGNILERFSAQQFPDLHSELNLSSLELGDSALYFCASSTPEDTQYFGPGTRLTVL.

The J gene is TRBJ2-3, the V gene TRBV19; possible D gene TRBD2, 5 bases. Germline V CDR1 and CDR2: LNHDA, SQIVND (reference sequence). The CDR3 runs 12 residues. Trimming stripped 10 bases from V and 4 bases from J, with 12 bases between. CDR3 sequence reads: CATQMGADTQYF. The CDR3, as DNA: TGTGCCACCCAAATGGGAGCAGATACGCAGTATTTT.

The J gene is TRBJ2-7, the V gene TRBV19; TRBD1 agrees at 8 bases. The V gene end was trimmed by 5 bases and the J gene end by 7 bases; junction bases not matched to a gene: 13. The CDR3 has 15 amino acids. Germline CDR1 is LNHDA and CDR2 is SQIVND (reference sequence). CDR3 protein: CASSGAEQGAREQYF. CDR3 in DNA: TGTGCCAGTAGTGGGGCCGAGCAGGGGGCTCGGGAGCAGTACTTC.

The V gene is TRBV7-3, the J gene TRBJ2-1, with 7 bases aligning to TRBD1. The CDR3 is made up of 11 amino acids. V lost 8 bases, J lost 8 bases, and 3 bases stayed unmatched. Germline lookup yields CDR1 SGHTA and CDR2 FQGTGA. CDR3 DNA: TGTGCCAGCGGTCAGGGGGATGAGCAGTTCTTC. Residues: CASGQGDEQFF.

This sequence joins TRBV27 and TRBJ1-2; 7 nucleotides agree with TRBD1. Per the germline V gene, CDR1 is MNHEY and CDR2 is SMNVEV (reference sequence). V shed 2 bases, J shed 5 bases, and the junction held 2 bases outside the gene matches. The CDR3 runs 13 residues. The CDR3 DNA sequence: TGTGCCAGCAGTTTAGGACAGGAATATGGCTACACCTTC. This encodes CASSLGQEYGYTF.

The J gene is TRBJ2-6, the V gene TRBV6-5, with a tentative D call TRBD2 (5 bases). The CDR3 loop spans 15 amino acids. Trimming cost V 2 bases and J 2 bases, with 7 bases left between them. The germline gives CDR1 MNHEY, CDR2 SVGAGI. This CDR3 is CASSYAGAGANVLTF. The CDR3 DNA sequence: TGTGCCAGCAGTTACGCGGGTGCTGGGGCCAACGTCCTGACTTTC.

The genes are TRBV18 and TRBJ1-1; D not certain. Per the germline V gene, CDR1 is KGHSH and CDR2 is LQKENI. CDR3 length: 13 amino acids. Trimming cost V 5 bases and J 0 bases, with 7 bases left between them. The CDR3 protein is CASSADLNTEAFF. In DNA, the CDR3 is TGTGCCAGCTCAGCGGACTTGAACACTGAAGCTTTCTTT.

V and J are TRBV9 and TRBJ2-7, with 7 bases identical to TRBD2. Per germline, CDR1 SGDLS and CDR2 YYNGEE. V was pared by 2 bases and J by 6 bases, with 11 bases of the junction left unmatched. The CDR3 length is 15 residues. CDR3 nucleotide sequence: TGTGCCAGCAGCGTCAATTGGGACTATCAGGCCGAGCAGTACTTC. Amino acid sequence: CASSVNWDYQAEQYF.

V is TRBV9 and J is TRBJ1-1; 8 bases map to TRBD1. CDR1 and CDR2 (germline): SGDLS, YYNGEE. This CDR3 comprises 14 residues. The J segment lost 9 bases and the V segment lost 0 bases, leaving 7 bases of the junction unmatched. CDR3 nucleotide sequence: TGTGCCAGCAGCGTAGGGACAGGGAGCTCGAAAGCTTTCTTT. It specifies CASSVGTGSSKAFF.

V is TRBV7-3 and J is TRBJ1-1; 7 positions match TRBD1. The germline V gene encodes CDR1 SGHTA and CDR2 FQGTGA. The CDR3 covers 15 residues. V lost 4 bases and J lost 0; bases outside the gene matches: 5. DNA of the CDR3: TGTGCCAGCAGCTCACAGGGGAACCTGAACACTGAAGCTTTCTTT. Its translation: CASSSQGNLNTEAFF. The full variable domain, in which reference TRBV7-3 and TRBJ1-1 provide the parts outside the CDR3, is GAGVSQTPSNKVTEKGKYVELRCDPISGHTALYWYRQSLGQGPEFLIYFQGTGAADDSGLPNDRFFAVRPEGSVSTLKIQRTERGDSAVYLCASSSQGNLNTEAFFGQGTRLTVV.

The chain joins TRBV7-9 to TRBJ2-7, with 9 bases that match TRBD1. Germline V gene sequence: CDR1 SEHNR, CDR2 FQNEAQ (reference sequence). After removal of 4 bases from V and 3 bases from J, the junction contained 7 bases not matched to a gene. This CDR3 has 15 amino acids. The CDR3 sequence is CASSSPGTGSYEQYF. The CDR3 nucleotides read TGTGCCAGCAGCTCCCCCGGGACAGGGAGCTACGAGCAGTACTTC.

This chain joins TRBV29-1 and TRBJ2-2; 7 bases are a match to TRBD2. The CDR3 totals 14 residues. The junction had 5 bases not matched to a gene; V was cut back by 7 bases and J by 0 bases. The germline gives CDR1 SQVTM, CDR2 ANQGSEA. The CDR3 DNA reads TGCAGCGCCGTGGGGGGGACGAACACCGGGGAGCTGTTTTTT. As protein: CSAVGGTNTGELFF.

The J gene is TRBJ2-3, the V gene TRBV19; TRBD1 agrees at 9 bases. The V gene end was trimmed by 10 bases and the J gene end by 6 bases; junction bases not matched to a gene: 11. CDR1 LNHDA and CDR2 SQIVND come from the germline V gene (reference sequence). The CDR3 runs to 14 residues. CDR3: CATSGGTGKDTQYF. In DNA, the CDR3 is TGTGCCACCTCAGGGGGGACAGGGAAGGATACGCAGTATTTT.

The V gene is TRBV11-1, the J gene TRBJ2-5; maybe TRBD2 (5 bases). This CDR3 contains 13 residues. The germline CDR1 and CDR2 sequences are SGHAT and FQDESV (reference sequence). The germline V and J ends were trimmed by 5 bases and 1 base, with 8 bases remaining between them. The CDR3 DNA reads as TGTGCCAGCAGCAGGAGCGGCCAAGAGACCCAGTACTTC. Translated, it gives CASSRSGQETQYF.

CDR3 coding DNA: TGTGCCAGTAGTGGGACAGCCCTGAAACTTAACTATGGCTACACCTTC. Protein sequence: CASSGTALKLNYGYTF. The chain couples TRBV19 to TRBJ1-2, with TRBD1 matching over 7 bases. Trimming cost V 5 bases and J 1 base; bases outside gene matches: 10. From germline, CDR1 is LNHDA and CDR2 SQIVND (reference sequence). CDR3 length equals 16 residues.

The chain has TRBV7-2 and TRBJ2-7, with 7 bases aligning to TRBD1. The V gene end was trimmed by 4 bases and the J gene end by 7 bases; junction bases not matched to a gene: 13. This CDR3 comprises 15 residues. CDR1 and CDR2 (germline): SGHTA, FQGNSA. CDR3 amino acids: CASSSYPGQFSEQYF. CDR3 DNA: TGTGCCAGCAGCTCTTACCCGGGACAGTTCTCGGAGCAGTACTTC.

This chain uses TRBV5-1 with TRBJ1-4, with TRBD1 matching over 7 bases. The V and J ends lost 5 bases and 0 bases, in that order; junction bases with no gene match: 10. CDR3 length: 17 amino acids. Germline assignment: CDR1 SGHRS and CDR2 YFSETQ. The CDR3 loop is CASRPTGLHSTNEKLFF. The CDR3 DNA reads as TGCGCCAGCAGACCGACAGGGCTCCATTCAACTAATGAAAAACTGTTTTTT.

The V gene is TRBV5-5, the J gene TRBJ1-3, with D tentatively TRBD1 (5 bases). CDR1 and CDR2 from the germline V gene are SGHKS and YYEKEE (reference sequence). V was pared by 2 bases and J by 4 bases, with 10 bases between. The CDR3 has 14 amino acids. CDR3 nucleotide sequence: TGTGCCAGCAGCTTTATAAACAGGGGAAACACCATATATTTT. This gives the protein CASSFINRGNTIYF.

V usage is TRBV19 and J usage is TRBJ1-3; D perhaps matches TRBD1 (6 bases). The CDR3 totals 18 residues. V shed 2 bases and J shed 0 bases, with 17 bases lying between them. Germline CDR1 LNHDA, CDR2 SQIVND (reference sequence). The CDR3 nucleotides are TGTGCCAGTAGTATATCACACGGACAGATGTACTCTGGAAACACCATATATTTT. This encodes CASSISHGQMYSGNTIYF. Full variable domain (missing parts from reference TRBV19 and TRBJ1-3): DGGITQSPKYLFRKEGQNVTLSCEQNLNHDAMYWYRQDPGQGLRLIYYSQIVNDFQKGDIAEGYSVSREKKESFPLTVTSAQKNPTAFYLCASSISHGQMYSGNTIYFGEGSWLTVV.

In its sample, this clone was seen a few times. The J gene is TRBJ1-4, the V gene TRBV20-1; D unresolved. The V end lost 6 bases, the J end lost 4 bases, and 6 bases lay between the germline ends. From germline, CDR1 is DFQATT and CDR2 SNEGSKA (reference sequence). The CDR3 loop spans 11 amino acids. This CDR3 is CSAGLNEKLFF. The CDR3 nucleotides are TGCAGTGCCGGACTTAATGAAAAACTGTTTTTT.

This chain's CDR3 is CSVSGTKNTGELFF. In DNA form, the CDR3 reads TGCAGCGTCTCCGGGACAAAGAACACCGGGGAGCTGTTTTTT. V gene TRBV29-1 combines with J gene TRBJ2-2; possible D gene TRBD1, 6 bases. Germline V gene sequence: CDR1 SQVTM, CDR2 ANQGSEA. V was pared by 6 bases and J by 1 base, with 12 bases between. The CDR3 has 14 residues.

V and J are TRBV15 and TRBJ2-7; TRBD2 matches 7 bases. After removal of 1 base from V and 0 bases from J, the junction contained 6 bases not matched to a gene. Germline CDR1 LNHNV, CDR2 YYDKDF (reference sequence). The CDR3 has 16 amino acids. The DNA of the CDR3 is TGTGCCACCAGCAGAGTAAGCGGGGCGGGCTCCTACGAGCAGTACTTC. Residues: CATSRVSGAGSYEQYF.

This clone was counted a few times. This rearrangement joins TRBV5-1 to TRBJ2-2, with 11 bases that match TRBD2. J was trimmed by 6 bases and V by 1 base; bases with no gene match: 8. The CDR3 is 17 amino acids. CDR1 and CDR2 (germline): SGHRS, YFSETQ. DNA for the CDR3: TGCGCCAGCAGCTTGTGGGGGCTAGCGGGAGGAGCCGGGGAGCTGTTTTTT. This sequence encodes CASSLWGLAGGAGELFF.

CDR3 nucleotides: TGTGCCAGTAGCCTAAGACAGGGTAAGGATCAGCCCCAGCATTTT. Its translation: CASSLRQGKDQPQHF. The genes are TRBV19 and TRBJ1-5; TRBD1 matches at 7 bases. This CDR3 is built from 15 residues. The V segment lost 6 bases and the J segment 5 bases; nucleotides outside the gene matches: 10. Germline-derived CDR1 and CDR2 are LNHDA and SQIVND (reference sequence).

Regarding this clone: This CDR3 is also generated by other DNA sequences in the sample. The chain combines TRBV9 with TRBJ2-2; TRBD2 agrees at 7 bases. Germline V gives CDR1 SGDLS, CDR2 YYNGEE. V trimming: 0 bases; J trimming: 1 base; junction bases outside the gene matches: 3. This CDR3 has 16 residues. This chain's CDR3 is CASSVASSGNTGELFF. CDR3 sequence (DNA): TGTGCCAGCAGCGTAGCCTCTAGCGGGAACACCGGGGAGCTGTTTTTT.

In DNA form, the CDR3 reads TGTGCCAGCCTCCCCAAGAGTGGAGGCTACGAGCAGTACTTC. Residues: CASLPKSGGYEQYF. The rearrangement links TRBV6-6 to TRBJ2-7; weak D call: TRBD2 (5 bases). The germline V gene encodes CDR1 MNHNY and CDR2 SVGAGI (reference sequence). The germline V and J ends were trimmed by 8 bases and 3 bases, with 17 bases remaining between them. The CDR3 spans 14 residues.

The CDR3 here is CASSQDMGQEARMNTEAFF. The CDR3 DNA sequence: TGCGCCAGCAGCCAAGATATGGGACAGGAGGCGCGCATGAACACTGAAGCTTTCTTT. The V gene is TRBV4-1, the J gene TRBJ1-1, with 8 bases identical to TRBD1. The CDR3 has 19 residues. Germline CDR1 and CDR2: MGHRA and YSYEKL. The ends lost 0 bases at V and 0 bases at J; junction bases unmatched: 12.